This T cell receptor beta chain originates from a study of cytomegalovirus exposure and HLA in healthy donors. A multiplex PCR was run with 60 Vbeta primers and 13 Jbeta primers. Method: immunoSEQ multiplex PCR; TCRdb's copy keeps in-frame clones and lacks some. This table has roughly 140,000 clones, around 78% appearing once. The germline gives CDR1 SEHNR, CDR2 FQNEAQ (reference sequence). The V end was cut by 4 bases, the J end by 7 bases, with 20 bases between. This CDR3 region has 17 residues. Input material: PBMCs. The TCR was taken from a young woman in good health and CMV-seropositive. V is TRBV7-9 and J is TRBJ1-6; D gene ambiguous. Written as DNA, the CDR3 is TGTGCCAGCAGCTCCCACAGAAATCGAAGGCCCAATTCACCCCTCCACTTT. Translated: CASSSHRNRRPNSPLHF.